The next 15 T cell receptor beta chains were all read from a single sample in a study of cytomegalovirus exposure and HLA in healthy donors. 13 Jbeta primers and 60 Vbeta primers were used for the PCR. Measured with immunoSEQ multiplex PCR; TCRdb has only the in-frame clones, and not every one. Of about 34,000 clones in the sample, over 60% were seen once. The sample comprised PBMCs. The receptors originated from a man in his forties in good health and CMV-seropositive.

This chain uses TRBV5-6 with TRBJ2-6, with no clear D. There are 15 residues in the CDR3. CDR1 and CDR2 from the germline V gene are SGHDT and YYEEEE. Trimming shortened V by 0 bases and J by 0 bases, and 4 bases separated the two germline ends. This chain's CDR3 is CASSLVRSGANVLTF. The CDR3 DNA sequence: TGTGCCAGCAGCTTGGTCCGCTCTGGGGCCAACGTCCTGACTTTC.

The chain couples TRBV11-2 to TRBJ1-4; unclear D gene. The CDR3 loop spans 17 amino acids. Germline lookup yields CDR1 SGHAT and CDR2 FQNNGV. Trimming cost V 5 bases and J 0 bases, with 16 bases left between them. The CDR3 DNA reads as TGTGCCAGCAGCGGGGTCGGGAGATCAACAACTAATGAAAAACTGTTTTTT. It codes for CASSGVGRSTTNEKLFF.

This clone was counted a few times. This chain connects TRBV4-2 to TRBJ2-2; 9 nucleotides match TRBD1. CDR3 length: 16 amino acids. Germline V gene sequence: CDR1 LGHNA, CDR2 YNFKEQ. V lost 5 bases, J lost 3 bases, and 7 bases stayed unmatched. CDR3 residues: CASSATGGSDTGELFF. Here the CDR3 DNA reads TGTGCCAGCAGCGCTACAGGGGGCTCGGACACCGGGGAGCTGTTTTTT.

The J gene is TRBJ2-1, the V gene TRBV5-1; 12 nucleotides line up with TRBD2. V lost 0 bases to trimming and J lost 3 bases; unmatched junction nucleotides: 10. Germline CDR1 reads SGHRS; CDR2 reads YFSETQ. The CDR3 is 19 amino acids. The CDR3 is CASSLGSSGGALGYNEQFF. The DNA of the CDR3 is TGCGCCAGCAGCTTGGGCTCTAGCGGGGGGGCCTTGGGCTACAATGAGCAGTTCTTC.

The V call is TRBV2, the J call TRBJ2-5, with 15 positions matching TRBD2. In germline, CDR1 is SNHLY, CDR2 FYNNEI. The CDR3 totals 18 residues. Trimming removed 6 bases from V and 1 base from J; junction bases left unmatched: 9. The CDR3 reads CASSLPGLAGGFQETQYF. In DNA form, the CDR3 reads TGTGCCAGCAGCCTTCCGGGACTAGCGGGGGGATTCCAAGAGACCCAGTACTTC.

This chain links TRBV12-5 with TRBJ1-1, with TRBD1 as a possible D gene (6 bases). Germline-derived CDR1 and CDR2 are LGHNT and FRNRAP. V shed 1 base and J shed 2 bases, with 8 bases lying between them. CDR3 length: 14 amino acids. CDR3 DNA sequence: TGTGCTAGTGGTTTGGGGACAGCCAACACTGAAGCTTTCTTT. It is translated as CASGLGTANTEAFF.

The V and J genes are TRBV5-1 and TRBJ2-7; TRBD1 agrees at 12 bases. J was trimmed by 0 bases and V by 4 bases; bases with no gene match: 11. The CDR3 covers 18 residues. Germline lookup yields CDR1 SGHRS and CDR2 YFSETQ. CDR3 sequence reads: CASSPRDRGQLPSYEQYF. In DNA form, the CDR3 reads TGCGCCAGCAGCCCCCGGGACAGGGGGCAATTACCCTCCTACGAGCAGTACTTC.

The gene calls are TRBV27 and TRBJ2-5; no clear D gene. The germline CDR1 and CDR2 sequences are MNHEY and SMNVEV (reference sequence). V was cut by 4 bases and J by 5 bases, with 14 bases left in between. CDR3 size: 14 residues. As DNA, the CDR3 is TGTGCCAGCAGTTCACAACCCGCTTGGGAGACCCAGTACTTC. This sequence encodes CASSSQPAWETQYF.

Here the CDR3 reads CASSLGSAGAYEQYF. CDR3 bases: TGTGCCAGCAGCTTAGGTTCCGCGGGGGCCTACGAGCAGTACTTC. The chain employs TRBV7-9 and TRBJ2-7; 7 nucleotides agree with TRBD2. The length of the CDR3 is 15 residues. Trimming removed 1 base from V and 2 bases from J; junction bases left unmatched: 5. The germline gives CDR1 SEHNR, CDR2 FQNEAQ (reference sequence).

This clone was observed a single time. CDR3 amino acids: CASSQGHSDRYEQYF. The DNA of the CDR3 is TGCGCCAGCAGCCAAGGTCACAGTGACCGCTACGAGCAGTACTTC. The chain has TRBV4-1 and TRBJ2-7, with unresolved D. Trimming stripped 1 base from V and 3 bases from J, with 13 bases between. CDR1 is MGHRA, CDR2 YSYEKL, per germline. The CDR3 is made up of 15 amino acids.

V and J are TRBV4-2 and TRBJ2-7, with D possibly TRBD1 on 6 matching bases. Germline CDR1 and CDR2: LGHNA and YNFKEQ. Trimming cost V 4 bases and J 6 bases, with 16 bases left between them. The CDR3 has 14 residues. The CDR3 DNA is TGTGCCAGCAGCCGCTCAGGACAGAACGCCGAGCAGTACTTC. It codes for CASSRSGQNAEQYF.

The chain uses TRBV5-6 and TRBJ1-5; D is undetermined. The CDR3 has 15 amino acids. The germline CDR1 and CDR2 sequences are SGHDT and YYEEEE. Trimming removed 3 bases from V and 3 bases from J, with 13 bases in between. CDR3 DNA: TGTGCCAGCAGCTCCCGGTTTAGCCTCAATCAGCCCCAGCATTTT. Protein sequence: CASSSRFSLNQPQHF.

The rearrangement links TRBV7-9 to TRBJ1-1; D remains ambiguous. Germline loops: CDR1 SEHNR, CDR2 FQNEAQ (reference sequence). This CDR3 region has 11 residues. Trimming shortened V by 5 bases and J by 8 bases, and 9 bases separated the two germline ends. Here the CDR3 DNA reads TGTGCCAGCAGCCTGGAGCTAGAAGCTTTCTTT. As protein: CASSLELEAFF. Full variable domain (outside the CDR3, taken from reference TRBV7-9 and TRBJ1-1): DTGVSQNPRHKITKRGQNVTFRCDPISEHNRLYWYRQTLGQGPEFLTYFQNEAQLEKSRLLSDRFSAERPKGSFSTLEIQRTEQGDSAMYLCASSLELEAFFGQGTRLTVV.

The chain couples TRBV11-3 to TRBJ2-7; TRBD1 matches 9 bases. Trimming took 5 bases from V and 7 from J; bases not matched to a gene: 6. The germline CDR1 and CDR2 sequences are SGHNT and YENEEA. This CDR3 contains 13 residues. CDR3 sequence: CASSRDGQGEQYF. The CDR3 region has the DNA TGTGCCAGCAGCCGGGACGGACAGGGGGAGCAGTACTTC.

The chain uses TRBV5-1 and TRBJ2-7; 8 bases line up with TRBD2. V trimming: 0 bases; J trimming: 4 bases; junction bases outside the gene matches: 6. From germline, CDR1 is SGHRS and CDR2 YFSETQ. The CDR3 totals 15 residues. CDR3: CASSLGVSGAYEQYF. CDR3 nucleotide sequence: TGCGCCAGCAGCTTGGGTGTTAGCGGGGCATACGAGCAGTACTTC.